The 8 T cell receptor beta chains below all came from one sample that was sequenced in a study of T cell responses to AZD1222 COVID-19 vaccine. Sequencing was performed with immunoSEQ multiplex PCR; in TCRdb, only in-frame clones are kept and a portion is missing. Among about 120,000 clones listed, 88% were seen once. This sample comprised peripheral blood, obtained on day 0 of MenACWY control vaccination. These receptors originate from an adult in good health.

The J gene is TRBJ2-7, the V gene TRBV18; no definite D call. This CDR3 contains 13 residues. Germline-derived CDR1 and CDR2 are KGHSH and LQKENI. V gave up 6 bases and J gave up 4 bases, with 13 bases separating them. The CDR3 is CASSPTIEYEQYF. CDR3 bases: TGTGCCAGCTCCCCAACTATTGAGTACGAGCAGTACTTC.

V usage is TRBV30 and J usage is TRBJ2-4; D remains ambiguous. The CDR3 contains 14 residues. V dropped 0 bases and J dropped 3 bases, with 9 bases sitting between them. CDR1 is GTSNPN, CDR2 SVGIG, per germline (reference sequence). The CDR3 loop reads CAWSVIPVKNIQYF. The DNA for the CDR3 is TGTGCCTGGAGTGTGATCCCAGTCAAAAACATTCAGTACTTC.

The gene calls are TRBV7-2 and TRBJ2-7, with TRBD1 matching 11 bases. V trimming: 4 bases; J trimming: 4 bases; junction bases outside the gene matches: 6. This CDR3 comprises 15 residues. The V gene's germline CDR1 is SGHTA and CDR2 FQGNSA. CDR3 in amino acids: CASSSRTGGAYEQYF. DNA of the CDR3: TGTGCCAGCAGCTCTAGGACAGGGGGCGCGTACGAGCAGTACTTC.

V is TRBV10-3 and J is TRBJ2-7; 8 bases match TRBD1. The CDR3 covers 17 residues. The J segment lost 6 bases and the V segment lost 10 bases, leaving 23 bases of the junction unmatched. Looked up from germline, CDR1 is ENHRY and CDR2 is SYGVKD. The CDR3 DNA is TGTGCCACACAGGAGGACAGGGCCAATTCGTTAGGGGGCGAGCAGTACTTC. Translated: CATQEDRANSLGGEQYF.

The chain couples TRBV4-1 to TRBJ2-5, with 12 bases aligning to TRBD2. Germline V gene lookup returns CDR1 MGHRA and CDR2 YSYEKL. With V trimmed by 5 bases and J by 2 bases, 6 bases remained unmatched. This CDR3 is 16 amino acids long. CDR3 nucleotide sequence: TGCGCCAGCAGCGAACGGACTAGCGGGACTCAAGAGACCCAGTACTTC. Its translation is CASSERTSGTQETQYF.

The CDR3 bases are TGTGCCAGCAGCGGAGGACAGTCCTACGAGCAGTACTTC. As protein: CASSGGQSYEQYF. This rearrangement joins TRBV2 to TRBJ2-7; maybe TRBD1 (6 bases). Trimming removed 6 bases from V and 1 base from J, with 10 bases in between. Germline V CDR1 and CDR2: SNHLY, FYNNEI. This CDR3 spans 13 amino acids.

This chain connects TRBV10-1 to TRBJ2-1; TRBD2 matches 8 bases. This CDR3 region has 14 residues. Germline CDR1 and CDR2: WNHNN and SYGVQD (reference sequence). V dropped 5 bases and J dropped 8; count of bases not matched to a gene: 8. The CDR3: CASSLSGSGDEQFF. CDR3 coding DNA: TGCGCCAGCAGTTTGAGCGGGAGCGGGGATGAGCAGTTCTTC.

The gene calls are TRBV27 and TRBJ2-5; D gene uncertain. Trimming shortened V by 2 bases and J by 2 bases, and 6 bases separated the two germline ends. In germline, CDR1 is MNHEY, CDR2 SMNVEV (reference sequence). This CDR3 has 13 amino acids. This CDR3 is CASSLGQQETQYF. CDR3 nucleotide sequence: TGTGCCAGCAGTTTAGGGCAACAAGAGACCCAGTACTTC.